The 7 T cell receptor beta chains below come from one sample, sequenced in a study of T cells in Graves' hyperthyroidism and ophthalmopathy. RNA transcripts were the template for amplifying TCR beta CDR3 regions. Primed by the HTBI set, a first-round RT-PCR was run on the TCR CDR3. TCRdb passed the multiplex PCR reads through MiXCR, listing each CDR3 protein once. Here the sample spans approximately 600,000 distinct CDR3 sequences, roughly 15% being singletons. Source material: blood. These receptor sequences come from a woman in her forties with Graves' ophthalmopathy.

This clonotype was seen many times. The rearrangement uses TRBV30 and TRBJ1-1, with a possible D match to TRBD1 (5 bases). CDR3 length: 13 residues. Deletions cut 0 bases from V and 3 bases from J, with 8 bases between. The V gene's germline CDR1 is GTSNPN and CDR2 SVGIG (reference sequence). The CDR3 nucleotides are TGTGCCTGGAGTGTGGGGGGAGACACTGAAGCTTTCTTT. This gives the protein CAWSVGGDTEAFF.

This clonotype appeared many times. The chain combines TRBV6-2 or TRBV6-3 with TRBJ2-6; 7 nucleotides agree with TRBD2. Per the germline V gene, CDR1 is MNHEY and CDR2 is SVGEGT. The V gene end was trimmed by 5 bases and the J gene end by 0 bases; junction bases not matched to a gene: 4. This CDR3 is built from 16 residues. CDR3 amino acids: CASSLGTNSGANVLTF. The DNA for the CDR3 is TGTGCCAGCAGTCTCGGGACTAACTCTGGGGCCAACGTCCTGACTTTC.

This clonotype was recorded many times. CDR3 coding DNA: TGTGCCAGCAGTTTAAGGGGGCCTTACACCGGGGAGCTGTTTTTT. Its translation: CASSLRGPYTGELFF. The rearrangement joins TRBV27 to TRBJ2-2; 7 nucleotides align to TRBD1. This CDR3 has 15 residues. V dropped 2 bases and J dropped 3; count of bases not matched to a gene: 3. Germline loops: CDR1 MNHEY, CDR2 SMNVEV (reference sequence).

This clonotype was seen at least ten times. The V and J genes are TRBV6-5 and TRBJ1-3; 8 nucleotides line up with TRBD1. CDR1 and CDR2 from the germline V gene are MNHEY and SVGAGI. This CDR3 comprises 14 residues. Trimming at V came to 6 bases and at J to 3 bases, leaving 4 bases not matched to a gene. In DNA, the CDR3 is TGTGCCAGCAGGAGACAGGGGTATGGAAACACCATATATTTT. Amino acids: CASRRQGYGNTIYF.

The chain uses TRBV6-1 and TRBJ1-5; no reliable D call. The ends were cut back, 7 bases at V and 1 base at J, with 11 bases in the middle. The CDR3 has 14 residues. Per the germline V gene, CDR1 is MNHNS and CDR2 is SASEGT. The CDR3: CASTVGHSNQPQHF. As DNA, the CDR3 is TGTGCCAGCACGGTCGGCCACAGCAATCAGCCCCAGCATTTT.

This clonotype was observed at least ten times. The gene calls are TRBV6-2 or TRBV6-3 and TRBJ2-2; TRBD2 matches at 12 bases. The CDR3 consists of 18 residues. With 8 bases clipped from V and 6 bases from J, the junction kept 16 bases outside the gene matches. CDR1 is MNHEY and CDR2 is SVGEGT in the germline V gene. CDR3: CASFLPLAGGLLSGELFF. DNA of the CDR3: TGTGCCAGCTTCCTACCCCTAGCGGGAGGGCTTTTGTCCGGGGAGCTGTTTTTT.

This clonotype was detected once. A much larger clone sits a single nucleotide away, making a read error possible. Given the absence of the conserved phenylalanine or tryptophan at the CDR3 end, a read error is likely. The chain combines TRBV29-1 with TRBJ2-2; D gene unclear. Germline CDR1 SQVTM, CDR2 ANQGSEA. The CDR3 loop spans 16 amino acids. V was shortened by 7 bases and J by 1 base, with 19 bases between the two germline ends. The CDR3 DNA reads TGCAGCGCTTCACTCCTTGCCGAGGTGAACACCGGGGAGCTGTTTTCT. This translates into CSASLLAEVNTGELFS.